The 24 T cell receptor beta chains below all came from one sample that was sequenced in a study of blood T cell repertoires in COVID-19. Clones were read by immunoSEQ multiplex PCR, and TCRdb kept only the in-frame ones, dropping some. The sample lists about 50,000 clones, approximately 88% seen once, with over 9.5% in the top ten. The sequenced material came from peripheral blood. These receptors all come from a human donor with active COVID-19. The donor label of this sample is uncertain.

This clone was detected once. V gene TRBV29-1 combines with J gene TRBJ2-3, with D possibly TRBD1 on 5 matching bases. Trimming shortened V by 6 bases and J by 4 bases, and 14 bases separated the two germline ends. The CDR3 is 13 amino acids. The germline V gene encodes CDR1 SQVTM and CDR2 ANQGSEA. CDR3 sequence reads: CSVSGYGADTQYF. The CDR3 bases are TGCAGCGTGTCAGGGTATGGGGCAGATACGCAGTATTTT.

The chain employs TRBV12-3 or TRBV12-4 and TRBJ1-2; 10 nucleotides match TRBD1. The CDR3 is 13 amino acids. Trimming removed 3 bases from V and 9 bases from J; junction bases left unmatched: 4. CDR3 residues: CASSLGQGRSYTF. The CDR3 DNA follows: TGTGCCAGCAGTTTGGGACAGGGGAGAAGCTACACCTTC.

The chain combines TRBV2 with TRBJ1-1; possible D gene TRBD1, 5 bases. Germline CDR1 SNHLY, CDR2 FYNNEI. Between the trimmed V and J ends, which lost 4 bases and 4 bases, there was a span of 13 bases. The CDR3 is 14 residues long. CDR3 nucleotides: TGTGCCAGCAGTGGTAGGGGAAGGGGCACTGAAGCTTTCTTT. This codes for CASSGRGRGTEAFF.

The V gene is TRBV9, the J gene TRBJ2-7, with a weak D call TRBD1 (8 bases). The germline gives CDR1 SGDLS, CDR2 YYNGEE. CDR3 length equals 14 residues. V shed 4 bases and J shed 5 bases, with 16 bases lying between them. The CDR3 DNA is TGTGCCAGCAGCACCAGCGGGACAGGCCACGAGCAGTACTTC. It codes for CASSTSGTGHEQYF.

This chain joins TRBV12-3 or TRBV12-4 and TRBJ2-1; 7 positions agree with TRBD1. The V segment lost 6 bases and the J segment 7 bases; nucleotides outside the gene matches: 6. CDR3 length equals 13 residues. CDR3 bases: TGTGCCAGCAGCTCCGGCAGGGGGAATGAGCAGTTCTTC. Protein: CASSSGRGNEQFF.

The chain has TRBV23-1 and TRBJ1-1; a weak D match, TRBD1 (6 bases). TRBV23-1 falls under the ORF class, with uncertain function. Trimming shortened V by 8 bases and J by 4 bases, and 20 bases separated the two germline ends. The CDR3 totals 15 residues. CDR3 sequence reads: CASAKGEARGTEAFF. The CDR3 bases are TGCGCCAGCGCGAAGGGTGAAGCCAGGGGCACTGAAGCTTTCTTT.

The chain couples TRBV7-3 to TRBJ2-2; D possibly corresponds to TRBD1 (6 bases). Trimming left V 3 bases short and J 4 bases short, with 9 bases between. The CDR3 loop spans 14 amino acids. The germline V gene has CDR1 SGHTA and CDR2 FQGTGA. CDR3 DNA sequence: TGTGCCAGCAGCTTTGGACAGCCCACCGGGGAGCTGTTTTTT. Amino acid sequence: CASSFGQPTGELFF.

The J gene is TRBJ2-5, the V gene TRBV19; no clear D. There are 14 residues in the CDR3. Trimming removed 5 bases at V and 5 bases at J, with 15 bases between. CDR1 and CDR2 (germline): LNHDA, SQIVND (reference sequence). CDR3 amino acids: CASSRTISAETQYF. In nucleotides, the CDR3 is TGTGCCAGTAGTCGAACAATCTCCGCCGAGACCCAGTACTTC.

The chain recombines TRBV11-3 with TRBJ2-1; perhaps TRBD1 as D (6 bases). Germline lookup yields CDR1 SGHNT and CDR2 YENEEA. The V gene lost 10 bases and the J gene lost 0 bases, with 22 bases spanning the gap. The CDR3 is made up of 17 amino acids. DNA for the CDR3: TGTGCCAAAAAAGGGGGAAGCGGCCTGAGCTCCTACAATGAGCAGTTCTTC. Translation: CAKKGGSGLSSYNEQFF.

V gene TRBV7-9 combines with J gene TRBJ2-1; the match to TRBD2 covers 11 bases. CDR3 length: 16 residues. Germline-derived CDR1 and CDR2 are SEHNR and FQNEAQ (reference sequence). V shed 7 bases, J shed 6 bases, and the junction held 11 bases outside the gene matches. This chain's CDR3 is CASIGPSGRMGNEQFF. Written as DNA, the CDR3 is TGTGCCAGCATTGGGCCTAGCGGGAGGATGGGCAATGAGCAGTTCTTC.

The J gene is TRBJ2-1, the V gene TRBV5-5; 11 bases match TRBD2. CDR1 and CDR2 (germline): SGHKS, YYEKEE (reference sequence). V dropped 1 base and J dropped 9; count of bases not matched to a gene: 6. The CDR3 totals 15 residues. Written as DNA, the CDR3 is TGTGCCAGCAGCTTGTTGTCTAGCGGGGGGAGTGAGCAGTTCTTC. Its translation: CASSLLSSGGSEQFF.

The chain uses TRBV10-3 and TRBJ1-5; a possible D gene is TRBD1 (5 bases). Germline V gene data show CDR1 as ENHRY and CDR2 as SYGVKD. The CDR3 totals 13 residues. Trimming pared 6 bases from V and 7 bases from J, leaving 13 bases between. This CDR3 reads CAISSGFQQPQHF. CDR3 coding DNA: TGTGCCATCAGCTCAGGGTTCCAACAGCCCCAGCATTTT.

This chain joins TRBV4-2 and TRBJ2-1; D may be TRBD1 (5 bases). The ends were cut back, 0 bases at V and 9 bases at J, with 12 bases in the middle. Germline V gene lookup returns CDR1 LGHNA and CDR2 YNFKEQ. The CDR3 is made up of 14 amino acids. CDR3 sequence (DNA): TGTGCCAGCAGCCAAGATACAAGGGGCCCTGAGCAGTTCTTC. Its translation: CASSQDTRGPEQFF.

The sample holds a few counts of this clone. The chain recombines TRBV5-6 with TRBJ2-7, with D possibly TRBD1 on 7 matching bases. CDR3 length: 14 amino acids. The ends were cut back, 0 bases at V and 9 bases at J, with 16 bases in the middle. CDR1 is SGHDT, CDR2 YYEEEE, per germline. As DNA, the CDR3 is TGTGCCAGCAGCTTGGTGGCAGGGGGGCCGGGGCAGTACTTC. Residues: CASSLVAGGPGQYF.

This clone was observed a single time. The V call is TRBV2, the J call TRBJ2-3; D may be TRBD2 (5 bases). Germline CDR1 and CDR2: SNHLY and FYNNEI. CDR3 length: 14 residues. V lost 4 bases and J lost 2, with 10 bases in between. The CDR3 nucleotides are TGTGCCAGCAGTGTCGGGGTTAACACAGATACGCAGTATTTT. As protein: CASSVGVNTDTQYF.

This chain connects TRBV12-5 to TRBJ1-1; D unclear. Germline V gene sequence: CDR1 LGHNT, CDR2 FRNRAP. The CDR3 is 14 residues long. Trimming shortened V by 1 base and J by 0 bases, and 6 bases separated the two germline ends. CDR3 region: CASGLGAMNTEAFF. The CDR3 DNA is TGTGCTAGTGGTTTGGGGGCCATGAACACTGAAGCTTTCTTT. The full variable domain, in which reference TRBV12-5 and TRBJ1-1 provide the parts outside the CDR3, is DARVTQTPRHKVTEMGQEVTMRCQPILGHNTVFWYRQTMMQGLELLAYFRNRAPLDDSGMPKDRFSAEMPDATLATLKIQPSEPRDSAVYFCASGLGAMNTEAFFGQGTRLTVV.

The J gene is TRBJ1-5, the V gene TRBV19; 8 positions agree with TRBD1. Germline CDR1 LNHDA, CDR2 SQIVND (reference sequence). J was trimmed by 5 bases and V by 7 bases; bases with no gene match: 7. The CDR3 loop spans 14 amino acids. DNA for the CDR3: TGTGCCAGTATGGATGGACAGGGCTATCAGCCCCAGCATTTT. It specifies CASMDGQGYQPQHF.

The genes are TRBV11-3 and TRBJ2-7, with a weak D call TRBD2 (6 bases). Deletions cut 5 bases from V and 0 bases from J, with 11 bases between. Germline V gene sequence: CDR1 SGHNT, CDR2 YENEEA. The CDR3 consists of 14 residues. CDR3 amino acids: CASSAGPSSYEQYF. For the CDR3, the DNA is TGTGCCAGCAGCGCGGGACCCAGCTCCTACGAGCAGTACTTC.

This clone was picked up one time. The gene calls are TRBV15 and TRBJ2-7; 7 nucleotides line up with TRBD2. Germline trimming cut 0 bases from V and 3 bases from J; bases unmatched to any gene: 5. The CDR3 length is 15 residues. The germline CDR1 and CDR2 sequences are LNHNV and YYDKDF (reference sequence). Written as DNA, the CDR3 is TGTGCCACCAGCAGAGATCAAGGGAGGGGCTACGAGCAGTACTTC. Translated, it gives CATSRDQGRGYEQYF.

The J gene is TRBJ1-1, the V gene TRBV5-4; 7 nucleotides align to TRBD1. The trim removed 4 bases at V and 4 bases at J, leaving 10 bases unmatched. This CDR3 comprises 15 residues. In germline, CDR1 is SGHNT, CDR2 YYREEE (reference sequence). CDR3 protein: CASSPGRQGATEAFF. CDR3 DNA: TGTGCCAGCAGCCCGGGTCGACAGGGCGCCACTGAAGCTTTCTTT.

The rearrangement uses TRBV5-5 and TRBJ2-7; weak D call: TRBD1 (5 bases). V was cut by 4 bases and J by 2 bases, with 10 bases left in between. The CDR3 spans 13 residues. The germline gives CDR1 SGHKS, CDR2 YYEKEE (reference sequence). Here the CDR3 DNA reads TGTGCCAGCAGCCCCTCCAGGGCCTACGAGCAGTACTTC. It yields the protein CASSPSRAYEQYF.

The genes are TRBV7-2 and TRBJ2-2; D call uncertain. With 2 bases removed from V and 6 bases from J, the gap between germline ends came to 10 bases. Germline assignment: CDR1 SGHTA and CDR2 FQGNSA. The CDR3 totals 14 residues. The CDR3 loop is CASSLSSRSGELFF. The CDR3 DNA reads TGTGCCAGCAGCTTATCCTCGCGTTCCGGGGAGCTGTTTTTT.

The V gene is TRBV5-1, the J gene TRBJ2-7; 7 bases are shared with TRBD1. Trimming at V came to 5 bases and at J to 2 bases, leaving 7 bases not matched to a gene. This CDR3 is 14 amino acids long. Per germline, CDR1 SGHRS and CDR2 YFSETQ. The CDR3 DNA follows: TGCGCCAGCAGACCCCGGGACAGCCCCTACGAGCAGTACTTC. It specifies CASRPRDSPYEQYF.

The CDR3 DNA reads TGCGCCAGCAGCTTGGTTCCGGCCGGGACAGGGAATACCATGAACACTGAAGCTTTCTTT. It yields the protein CASSLVPAGTGNTMNTEAFF. The chain employs TRBV5-1 and TRBJ1-1, with 9 bases identical to TRBD1. This CDR3 comprises 20 residues. V trimming: 0 bases; J trimming: 0 bases; junction bases outside the gene matches: 15. Germline V gene sequence: CDR1 SGHRS, CDR2 YFSETQ.